Below, one T cell receptor beta chain is given with its context. This CDR3 has 17 amino acids. Germline CDR1 and CDR2: SGHRS and YFSETQ. V dropped 0 bases and J dropped 0 bases, with 15 bases sitting between them. The Seattle site enrolled patients during active infection and followed them longitudinally. The data stem from a study of blood T cell repertoires in COVID-19. Study background: COVID-19 samples, acute and convalescent, were from the United States, Italy and Spain. In each case, the material was cDNA or gDNA derived from T cells, B-cell-depleted T cells, or PBMCs.

Per the original data handling: Amplification of reference gene primers provided the estimated nucleated cell counts. Sequencing used immunoSEQ multiplex PCR; TCRdb keeps in-frame clones, though not all of them. V and J calls and clone size are those listed in that table; D and trimming were worked out from the DNA. Of about 370,000 clones in the sample, more than 70% are singletons; the top ten hold 3%. J is TRBJ1-1 and V is TRBV5-1; D gene uncertain. This sequence originates from a woman aged 25 to 39 with COVID-19, enrolled during active disease. Material for sequencing was peripheral blood. CDR3 region: CASSLVHSTEMNTEAFF. The CDR3 region has the DNA TGCGCCAGCAGCTTGGTCCATTCCACAGAAATGAACACTGAAGCTTTCTTT.